This section outlines one T cell receptor (beta chain) sequence together with its context. This clonotype was counted many times. The target of this receptor is not known. Nothing much larger sits one base from this clone, and base qualities are not available. The data are from a study of T cells in Graves' hyperthyroidism and ophthalmopathy (dated by TCRdb to the late 2010s). For context, the study as a whole: Peripheral blood samples were taken at the time of initial diagnosis, prior to any treatment. Once sampling was done, hyperthyroidism patients were given methimazole at a starting dose of 30 mg daily, whereas ophthalmopathy patients were given high-dose intravenous methylprednisolone. According to the paper, TCR Vbeta CDR3 sequencing was carried out on about 140 peripheral blood samples, which came from 40 to 45 ophthalmopathy, under 80 hyperthyroidism and approximately 17 progressor patients. To identify TCR V-J signatures that set the groups apart, the researchers used a discovery cohort of 100 or so patients, made up of 43 with Graves' ophthalmopathy and some 56 with stable Graves' hyperthyroidism. In about 6 Graves' hyperthyroidism patients, the study also compared T-cell repertoires from thyroid tissue with T-cell repertoires from blood. The approximately 90 discovery patients were randomly split 7:3 into training and test sets. Whether ophthalmopathy could be predicted prospectively was tested in an independent validation cohort made up of roughly 19 hyperthyroidism patients plus 17 patients who later progressed to ophthalmopathy.

Ophthalmopathy patients had moderately to severely active disease, Clinical Activity Score of at least 3, NOSPECS grade of at least 4, and duration under 3 months. The study excluded patients with uncontrolled infections, other autoimmune diseases, pregnancy or lactation. Diagnoses were established on the basis of clinical symptoms, serum thyroxine and TRAb, thyroid ultrasound, and orbital computed tomography. Ficoll-Paque density gradient centrifugation was used to isolate PBMCs from 10 ml of fresh peripheral blood. Trizol reagent was used to extract total RNA, and RNA quality was then checked on an Agilent 2100 Bioanalyzer. TCR beta CDR3 regions were amplified from RNA transcripts. For the first round of RT-PCR on the TCR CDR3, the HTBI primer set was used together with the Qiagen OneStep RT-PCR kit. The libraries were constructed in a second round of multiplex PCR and then size-selected and purified. Paired-end sequencing of the libraries was performed with 100 bp reads on an Illumina HiSeq2000. The study's processing was this. SOAPnuke was used to process the raw data, throwing out any read that contained adapters or uncalled bases, had a mean Phred below 15, or lacked an exact constant-primer or identifier match. High-quality paired reads were merged with COPE v1.2.5, and unique nucleotide sequences were defined as clonotypes. MiTCR v1.1 was used to align the clonotypes against IMGT TRBV, TRBD and TRBJ reference segments. Analysis was restricted to V-J combinations with a frequency above 0.0001, which covered 99.2% of repertoires. The TCS score was defined as F50 (clonal expansion) divided by E x V (chaos), with BLOSUM62-based TCRdist calculated between CDR3 peptides within each V-J. Welch's t-statistics and random forest reduced around 550 V-J features to 13, which were used in a naive Bayes classifier (R e1071). TCRdb trimmed public reads at Q25 via fastp, called clones via MiXCR and kept in-frame beta chains. Identical CDR3 proteins give one entry, which carries the most common genes and DNA. The V and J calls and clone size come from TCRdb's table, not from the authors' own analysis. Recorded for this sample are over 250,000 distinct CDR3 sequences; roughly 15% of them occurred a single time. The ten largest clones take up almost 35% of the sample.

Overall results and qualifications from the work: A 13 V-J signature model separated ophthalmopathy from stable hyperthyroidism, with approximately 87% sensitivity and roughly 81% specificity in cross-validation and 80%/75% in testing. No statistical method was used to set the sample size in advance, and investigators knew the group allocation. Blood samples also contained most of the expanded thyroid clonotypes (frequency above 0.001), which suggests that blood repertoires may reflect thyroid immune responses. In validation, the model predicted progression to ophthalmopathy with 60% to 71% sensitivity and 72.22% specificity, a median of around 6.6 months before onset.

This TCR came from a woman aged 40-49 years with Graves' ophthalmopathy. The sample consisted of blood.

CDR3 protein: CASSPDRVNEQFF. The DNA is as follows: TGCGCCAGCAGCCCGGACAGGGTCAATGAGCAGTTCTTC. The chain was built from TRBV5-1 and TRBJ2-1; 8 nucleotides in the junction match TRBD1. Via the germline V gene, CDR1 is SGHRS and CDR2 YFSETQ. Reading from cysteine to phenylalanine, the CDR3 counts 13 amino acids. Only CDR3 DNA is held: 39 bases, read in frame from base 1. V is cut back by 4 bases and J by 6 bases, with 3 bases in the junction unmatched.